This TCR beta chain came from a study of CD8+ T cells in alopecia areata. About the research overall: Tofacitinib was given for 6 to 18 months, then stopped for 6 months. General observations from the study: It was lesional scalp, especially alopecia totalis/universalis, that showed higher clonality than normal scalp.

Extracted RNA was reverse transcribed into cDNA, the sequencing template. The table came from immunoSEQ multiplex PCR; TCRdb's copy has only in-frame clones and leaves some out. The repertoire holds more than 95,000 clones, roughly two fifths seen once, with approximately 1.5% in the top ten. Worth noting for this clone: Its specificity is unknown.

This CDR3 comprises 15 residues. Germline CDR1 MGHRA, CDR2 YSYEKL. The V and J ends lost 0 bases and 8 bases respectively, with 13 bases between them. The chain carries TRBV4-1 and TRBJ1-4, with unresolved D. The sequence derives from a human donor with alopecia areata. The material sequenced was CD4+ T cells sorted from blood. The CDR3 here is CASSQDISREEKLFF. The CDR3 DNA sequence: TGCGCCAGCAGCCAAGATATATCCAGAGAGGAAAAACTGTTTTTT.